This record concerns one TCR beta chain sequence. The data originate from a study of cytomegalovirus exposure and HLA in healthy donors. PCR amplification relied on 60 Vbeta primers (plus 13 Jbeta primers). Generated by immunoSEQ multiplex PCR, the TCRdb table keeps only in-frame clones and is missing some. The sample comprises 120,000 or so clones, approximately 80% of which are singletons, and roughly 1.5% rests with the top ten. The CDR3 sequence is 14 residues long. From germline, CDR1 is SGDLS and CDR2 YYNGEE. The V gene lost 2 bases and the J gene lost 2 bases, with 11 bases spanning the gap. This clonotype was sampled from a woman aged 18-30 years in good health and CMV-seronegative. Sequenced: PBMCs. This chain connects TRBV9 to TRBJ2-7; D is undetermined. The CDR3 DNA follows: TGTGCCAGCAGCGTCAACTCCCCTACCTACGAGCAGTACTTC. As protein: CASSVNSPTYEQYF.